Sequencing of this TCR beta chain was carried out in a study of cytomegalovirus exposure and HLA in healthy donors. Study information: The same platform was used for the 90 to 150 validation repertoires and the 600 to 850 first-cohort repertoires, a later analysis reported.

Trimming stripped 3 bases from V and 2 bases from J, with 14 bases between. This CDR3 comprises 15 residues. Germline values: CDR1 MDHEN, CDR2 SYDVKM. Some clones are missing from TCRdb's copy, which holds only in-frame ones; the method was immunoSEQ multiplex PCR. The sample has under 250,000 clones, more than 75% seen once. This receptor was obtained from a man aged 18 to 29 in good health and CMV-seronegative. The J gene is TRBJ2-7, the V gene TRBV28; TRBD2 is a possible D gene (6 bases). The sequencing sample was made of PBMCs. The CDR3, as DNA: TGTGCCAGCAGTTTTGCTAGCGCCGTGACCTACGAGCAGTACTTC. As protein: CASSFASAVTYEQYF. Using reference TRBV28 and TRBJ2-7 for the parts outside the CDR3, the full variable domain is DVKVTQSSRYLVKRTGEKVFLECVQDMDHENMFWYRQDPGLGLRLIYFSYDVKMKEKGDIPEGYSVSREKKERFSLILESASTNQTSMYLCASSFASAVTYEQYFGPGTRLTVT.